This T cell receptor beta chain was captured in a study of T cell clonotyping in hematopoietic cell transplantation. The time point: recipient sample about 28 days before transplant, after cytoreduction. Only in-frame clones appear in the TCRdb table, and some are missing; sequencing was by immunoSEQ multiplex PCR. The data contain tens of thousands of clones, about 85% of them seen just once; the ten biggest clones take up 2.5% to 3%. The sequence was obtained from a man aged 55 to 69 with acute myeloid leukemia. Some clones in this sample may be carry-over from other donors' samples. Sample: peripheral blood mononuclear cells, taken before stem cell transplant.

CDR3 residues: CAWSGGGSSYNEQFF. The CDR3 DNA is TGTGCCTGGAGTGGTGGGGGGAGCTCCTACAATGAGCAGTTCTTC. This chain connects TRBV30 to TRBJ2-1; D may be TRBD2 (6 bases). V lost 1 base, J lost 0 bases, and 10 bases lay in between. This CDR3 is 15 amino acids long. Germline assignment: CDR1 GTSNPN and CDR2 SVGIG (reference sequence). Filled out from reference TRBV30 and TRBJ2-1, the complete variable domain reads SQTIHQWPATLVQPVGSPLSLECTVEGTSNPNLYWYRQAAGRGLQLLFYSVGIGQISSEVPQNLSASRPQDRQFILSSKKLLLSDSGFYLCAWSGGGSSYNEQFFGPGTRLTVL.